Listed below are T cell receptor beta chains from one sample, sequenced in a study of T cell changes during pregnancy in multiple sclerosis. The data were produced by immunoSEQ multiplex PCR, yet TCRdb's version contains in-frame clones alone and is incomplete. The profile shows 20,000 to 25,000 clones, roughly 91% of them singletons. The sequencing used CD8+ T cells from peripheral blood mononuclear cells, collected in the third trimester of pregnancy. These receptors came from a female donor with multiple sclerosis, enrolled in a pregnancy study. Each CDR3 is given with its conserved first and last residue. A D gene is named only where the DNA matches it firmly. Size is omitted from some rows. Given values are once, few, many or a class for expanded clones.

>TRBV29-1|TRBJ2-7|-|-
CSVEVWGEPEQYF
TGCAGCGTTGAGGTATGGGGGGAACCCGAGCAGTACTTC
>TRBV5-1|TRBJ2-3|-|-
CASSLEELASTDTQYF
TGCGCCAGCAGCTTGGAGGAGCTAGCGAGCACAGATACGCAGTATTTT
>TRBV28|TRBJ2-5|TRBD1|once
CASSPLGQSQETQYF
TGTGCCAGCAGTCCATTGGGACAGTCTCAAGAGACCCAGTACTTC
>TRBV6-6|TRBJ1-1|-|-
CASSYGGTKIPEAFF
TGTGCCAGCAGTTACGGGGGGACGAAAATACCTGAAGCTTTCTTT
>TRBV7-2|TRBJ2-5|-|-
CASSKPGLTETQYF
TGTGCCAGCAGCAAACCGGGACTCACAGAGACCCAGTACTTC
>TRBV13|TRBJ2-3|-|-
CASSLGSFLDTQYF
TGTGCCAGCAGCTTAGGAAGCTTCTTAGATACGCAGTATTTT
>TRBV6-1|TRBJ2-7|TRBD2|once
CASSEQTSGAYEQYF
TGTGCCAGCAGTGAGCAGACTAGCGGGGCATACGAGCAGTACTTC
>TRBV4-3|TRBJ2-7|TRBD1|-
CASSQDVRGLGEQYF
TGCGCCAGCAGCCAAGATGTCAGGGGGCTGGGGGAGCAGTACTTC
>TRBV7-9|TRBJ2-1|-|-
CASSLTTGWGEQFF
TGTGCCAGCAGCTTAACCACAGGGTGGGGAGAGCAGTTCTTC
>TRBV6-6|TRBJ2-7|-|-
CASTSLPGESYEQYF
TGTGCCAGCACCTCGTTGCCTGGGGAGTCCTACGAGCAGTACTTC
>TRBV6-4|TRBJ2-1|TRBD1|-
CASSEGQGGYNEQFF
TGTGCCAGCAGCGAGGGACAGGGGGGATACAATGAGCAGTTCTTC
>TRBV5-1|TRBJ1-2|TRBD1|-
CASSLAQDRVGGYTF
TGCGCCAGCAGCTTGGCCCAGGACAGGGTGGGCGGCTACACCTTC
>TRBV6-5|TRBJ2-5|-|-
CASSPAPRETQYF
TGTGCCAGCAGTCCCGCCCCTAGGGAGACCCAGTACTTC
>TRBV7-9|TRBJ1-1|-|-
CASSSGDRVLDTEAFF
TGTGCCAGCAGCTCGGGGGATCGGGTATTGGACACTGAAGCTTTCTTT
>TRBV4-1|TRBJ2-1|TRBD1|-
CASSHTGGPDNEQFF
TGCGCCAGCAGCCATACAGGGGGCCCGGACAATGAGCAGTTCTTC
>TRBV27|TRBJ1-1|TRBD1|-
CASSYSQGDTEAFF
TGTGCCAGCAGTTACTCCCAGGGGGACACTGAAGCTTTCTTT
>TRBV5-1|TRBJ2-1|TRBD1|-
CASSSGQGIDEQFF
TGCGCCAGCAGCTCGGGACAGGGGATCGATGAGCAGTTCTTC
>TRBV27|TRBJ1-1|TRBD1|medium-sized
CASSLSKGGIEAFF
TGTGCCAGCAGTTTATCGAAAGGGGGCATTGAAGCTTTCTTT
>TRBV27|TRBJ2-7|TRBD1|-
CASSSLDRFEEQYF
TGTGCCAGCAGTTCCCTGGACAGGTTCGAAGAGCAGTACTTC
>TRBV9|TRBJ2-2|TRBD2|once
CASSEGTSGRTGELFF
TGTGCCAGCAGCGAGGGGACTAGCGGGAGGACCGGGGAGCTGTTTTTT
>TRBV2|TRBJ2-7|TRBD1|once
CASSGGSILGQGASYEQYF
TGTGCCAGCAGTGGAGGGTCCATCCTCGGACAGGGGGCCTCCTACGAGCAGTACTTC
>TRBV5-1|TRBJ2-5|TRBD2|-
CASRVHPAGEPRETQYF
TGCGCCAGCAGAGTTCATCCAGCGGGGGAACCAAGGGAGACCCAGTACTTC
>TRBV2|TRBJ2-1|TRBD1|-
CASRGTGFNEQFF
TGTGCCAGTCGCGGGACAGGGTTCAATGAGCAGTTCTTC
>TRBV6-5|TRBJ2-5|TRBD1|-
CASRGQKETQYF
TGTGCCAGCAGGGGACAGAAAGAGACCCAGTACTTC
>TRBV27|TRBJ2-7|-|-
CASSPTGAPGDEQYF
TGTGCCAGCAGCCCAACAGGGGCCCCGGGGGACGAGCAGTACTTC
>TRBV2|TRBJ2-1|TRBD1|-
CATPTPRGSSYNEQFF
TGTGCCACTCCTACCCCCAGGGGGTCCTCCTACAATGAGCAGTTCTTC
>TRBV5-4|TRBJ2-3|-|-
CASSRADTQYF
TGTGCCAGCAGCCGTGCGGATACGCAGTATTTT
>TRBV27|TRBJ2-3|-|-
CASSFLGPDTQYF
TGTGCCAGCAGTTTCCTGGGCCCAGATACGCAGTATTTT
>TRBV6-4|TRBJ1-2|TRBD1|-
CASSDPWTGGGYTF
TGTGCCAGCAGTGACCCATGGACAGGGGGAGGCTACACCTTC
>TRBV4-1|TRBJ2-7|TRBD1|-
CASSHPGQGVYEQYF
TGCGCCAGCAGCCACCCGGGACAGGGAGTCTACGAGCAGTACTTC
>TRBV6-4|TRBJ2-1|TRBD1|-
CASSDGTGGHEQFF
TGTGCCAGCAGTGACGGGACAGGGGGCCATGAGCAGTTCTTC
>TRBV9|TRBJ2-7|-|-
CASSEEYGLSYEQYF
TGTGCCAGCAGCGAAGAATACGGACTCAGTTACGAGCAGTACTTC
>TRBV5-4|TRBJ1-2|-|once
CASSSSTVYGYTF
TGTGCCAGCAGCTCTTCGACAGTCTATGGCTACACCTTC
>TRBV18|TRBJ1-4|-|-
CASSPERNEKLFF
TGTGCCAGCTCACCCGAGCGAAATGAAAAACTGTTTTTT
>TRBV9|TRBJ2-1|TRBD2|once
CASSDAGVVYDEQFF
TGTGCCAGCAGCGACGCGGGGGTGGTCTACGATGAGCAGTTCTTC
>TRBV25-1|TRBJ2-2|TRBD1|-
CASSGTGAKPGELFF
TGTGCCAGCAGTGGAACAGGGGCTAAGCCCGGGGAGCTGTTTTTT
>TRBV4-2|TRBJ2-1|TRBD2|-
CASSQDPAGGYNEQFF
TGTGCCAGCAGCCAAGATCCGGCGGGAGGGTACAATGAGCAGTTCTTC
>TRBV6-6|TRBJ2-1|TRBD1|-
CASSRDRGSYNEQFF
TGTGCCAGCAGTCGTGACAGGGGATCCTACAATGAGCAGTTCTTC
>TRBV4-3|TRBJ1-1|TRBD1|-
CASSLTGTGGSEAFF
TGCGCCAGCAGCTTAACCGGGACAGGGGGTTCCGAAGCTTTCTTT
>TRBV29-1|TRBJ2-2|-|-
CSGTTANTGELFF
TGCAGCGGGACAACCGCGAACACCGGGGAGCTGTTTTTT
>TRBV27|TRBJ2-5|-|-
CASSLLLGGPGETQYF
TGTGCCAGCAGTTTATTGTTGGGCGGGCCGGGGGAGACCCAGTACTTC
>TRBV27|TRBJ1-5|TRBD1|-
CASSLRQGFQPQHF
TGTGCCAGCAGTTTAAGACAGGGCTTCCAGCCCCAGCATTTT
>TRBV7-8|TRBJ1-1|-|-
CASSLEAGDGTEAFF
TGTGCCAGCAGCTTAGAGGCAGGGGACGGGACTGAAGCTTTCTTT
>TRBV9|TRBJ2-5|TRBD2|-
CASSVEGGRETQYF
TGTGCCAGCAGCGTAGAAGGCGGGAGGGAGACCCAGTACTTC
>TRBV27|TRBJ2-1|-|-
CAVSRNRYNEQFF
TGTGCCGTCTCTAGGAACCGCTACAATGAGCAGTTCTTC
>TRBV7-9|TRBJ2-7|-|-
CASSHRYNSYEQYF
TGTGCCAGCAGCCACAGGTATAACTCCTACGAGCAGTACTTC
>TRBV11-1|TRBJ1-4|-|-
CASSLKGNEKLFF
TGTGCCAGCAGCTTGAAGGGGAATGAAAAACTGTTTTTT
>TRBV5-1|TRBJ2-7|-|once
CASSLRGGEAYEQYF
TGCGCCAGCAGCCTTAGGGGGGGGGAAGCGTACGAGCAGTACTTC
>TRBV4-2|TRBJ2-3|-|-
CASSQGYGADTQYF
TGTGCCAGCAGCCAAGGGTATGGAGCAGATACGCAGTATTTT
>TRBV7-8|TRBJ2-1|TRBD1|-
CASSLVAGTGNNEQFF
TGTGCCAGCAGCTTAGTCGCCGGGACAGGGAATAATGAGCAGTTCTTC
>TRBV7-9|TRBJ2-1|TRBD2|-
CASSPQGGGQFF
TGTGCCAGCAGCCCCCAGGGCGGGGGGCAGTTCTTC
>TRBV2|TRBJ2-2|-|-
CASSGIELEGGTGELFF
TGTGCCAGCAGTGGAATAGAACTAGAGGGAGGCACCGGGGAGCTGTTTTTT
>TRBV1|TRBJ2-2|-|-
CTSSCRGSGELFF
TGCACCAGCAGCTGTAGGGGTTCCGGGGAGCTGTTTTTT
>TRBV27|TRBJ2-7|TRBD1|-
CASKTGAPSYEQYF
TGTGCCAGCAAGACAGGGGCCCCCTCCTACGAGCAGTACTTC